The 8 T cell receptor beta chains below come from one sample, sequenced in a study of T cell clonality in common variable immunodeficiency. Sequenced by immunoSEQ multiplex PCR; TCRdb stores in-frame clones only, minus some. This repertoire holds more than 30,000 clones, and none appear only once. Sample: peripheral blood mononuclear cells. The receptors were gathered from a person aged 18 to 70 in good health.

This clone has a handful of counts. The read ends 3 residues shy of where the CDR3 ends; the end is completed using the germline J gene. This chain joins TRBV19 and TRBJ1-4, with 7 bases aligning to TRBD1. The CDR3 sequence is 18 residues long. The V gene's germline CDR1 is LNHDA and CDR2 SQIVND (reference sequence). The CDR3 sequence: CASSELGQAVGRSSPLFF. The CDR3 bases that were read are TGTGCCAGTAGTGAGTTAGGACAGGCGGTGGGTCGAAGCTCCCCA. The variable domain in full, with the rest retrieved from reference TRBV19 and TRBJ1-4, is DGGITQSPKYLFRKEGQNVTLSCEQNLNHDAMYWYRQDPGQGLRLIYYSQIVNDFQKGDIAEGYSVSREKKESFPLTVTSAQKNPTAFYLCASSELGQAVGRSSPLFFGSGTQLSVL.

Many counts were recorded for this clone. The missing CDR3 end, 3 residues past where the read stops, is filled in from the germline J gene. This sequence joins TRBV10-1 and TRBJ1-1, with a possible D match to TRBD1 (6 bases). CDR3 length: 13 amino acids. The V gene lost 5 bases and the J gene lost 5 bases, with 12 bases spanning the gap. CDR1 WNHNN and CDR2 SYGVQD come from the germline V gene (reference sequence). The CDR3 region is CASSTGRGTEAFF. CDR3 bases read: TGCGCCAGCAGTACAGGGAGAGGGACTGAA.

This clone was seen repeatedly, ten times or more. The CDR3 is cut off 3 residues early in the read; its end comes from the germline J gene. The chain employs TRBV7-3 and TRBJ1-1, with TRBD1 matching 9 bases. There are 13 residues in the CDR3. The germline V gene encodes CDR1 SGHTA and CDR2 FQGTGA. With V trimmed by 5 bases and J by 3 bases, 1 base remained unmatched. The sequenced CDR3 bases are TGTGCCAGCAGCCGGACAGGGGACACTGAA. Amino acid sequence: CASSRTGDTE. The full-length CDR3 reads as CASSRTGDTEAFF. Full variable domain (remainder filled in from reference TRBV7-3 and TRBJ1-1): GAGVSQTPSNKVTEKGKYVELRCDPISGHTALYWYRQSLGQGPEFLIYFQGTGAADDSGLPNDRFFAVRPEGSVSTLKIQRTERGDSAVYLCASSRTGDTEAFFGQGTRLTVV.

A note on this clone: The read gets to within 3 residues of the CDR3 end, and the germline J gene fills in the rest. The chain is built from TRBV7-3 and TRBJ2-3; 7 nucleotides match TRBD2. The trim removed 3 bases at V and 2 bases at J, leaving 2 bases unmatched. The germline V gene encodes CDR1 SGHTA and CDR2 FQGTGA. This CDR3 is 14 amino acids long. The CDR3 reads CASSLSGITDTQYF. The covered CDR3 bases are TGTGCCAGCAGCTTGAGCGGGATCACAGATACG.

This clone has at least ten counts. The read terminates 3 residues ahead of where the CDR3 ends, so the germline J gene completes it. The genes are TRBV7-3 and TRBJ1-2, with 8 bases aligning to TRBD1. V gave up 5 bases and J gave up 6 bases; unmatched junction bases: 5. CDR3 length equals 13 residues. From germline, CDR1 is SGHTA and CDR2 FQGTGA. The CDR3 is CASSRGTGDGYTF. The DNA read from the CDR3 is TGTGCCAGCAGCCGCGGGACAGGCGATGGC.

This clone was counted many times. The sequenced fragment ends 3 residues before the CDR3 boundary, so the rest is inferred from the germline J gene. The chain couples TRBV4-2 to TRBJ2-3; 7 bases fit TRBD2. Germline V gives CDR1 LGHNA, CDR2 YNFKEQ. CDR3 length: 16 amino acids. V dropped 4 bases and J dropped 2; count of bases not matched to a gene: 9. CDR3 DNA, as far as it was read: TGTGCCAGCAGCCCTACTCCTAGCGGTGTCACAGATACG. Its protein product is CASSPTPSGVTDT. The whole CDR3 protein is CASSPTPSGVTDTQYF.

This clone was recorded many times. The read terminates 3 residues ahead of where the CDR3 ends, so the germline J gene completes it. The chain has TRBV19 and TRBJ1-2, with D possibly being TRBD1 (5 bases). V lost 7 bases, J lost 4 bases, and 16 bases lay in between. This CDR3 is 14 amino acids long. CDR1 and CDR2 (germline): LNHDA, SQIVND (reference sequence). Incomplete CDR3 DNA: TGTGCCAGTACCCAAGGGGCAGGAGTCTATGGC. Its protein is CASTQGAGVYG. The CDR3, in full, reads CASTQGAGVYGYTF.

The table lists this clone with many counts. The CDR3 goes on 3 residues after the read ends, and that part is filled in from the germline J gene. The V call is TRBV7-8, the J call TRBJ1-1, with a tentative D call TRBD1 (6 bases). This CDR3 has 13 residues. Looked up from germline, CDR1 is SGHVS and CDR2 is FQNEAQ. Trimming cost V 7 bases and J 7 bases, with 16 bases left between them. CDR3 DNA, as far as it was read: TGTGCCAGCACCCTAGGGGGGGCAAATGAA. Its protein product is CASTLGGANE. The complete CDR3 sequence is CASTLGGANEAFF.